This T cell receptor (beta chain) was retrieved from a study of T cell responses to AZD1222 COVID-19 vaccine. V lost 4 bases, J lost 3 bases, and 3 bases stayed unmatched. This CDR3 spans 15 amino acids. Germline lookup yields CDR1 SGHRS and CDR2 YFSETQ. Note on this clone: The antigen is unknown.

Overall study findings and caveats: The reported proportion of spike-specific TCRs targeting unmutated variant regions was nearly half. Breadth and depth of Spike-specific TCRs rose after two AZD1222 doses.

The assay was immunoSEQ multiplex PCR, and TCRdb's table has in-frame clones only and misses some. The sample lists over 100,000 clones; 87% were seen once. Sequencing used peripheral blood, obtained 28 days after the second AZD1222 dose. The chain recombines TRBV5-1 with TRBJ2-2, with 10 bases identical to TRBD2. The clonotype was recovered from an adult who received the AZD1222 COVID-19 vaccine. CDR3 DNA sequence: TGCGCCAGCAGCCGTACTAGCGGGGACACCGGGGAGCTGTTTTTT. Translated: CASSRTSGDTGELFF.